The sequence of this T cell receptor beta chain was determined in a study of T cell changes during pregnancy in multiple sclerosis (dated by TCRdb to between 2019 and 2020). About the study as a whole: In women with multiple sclerosis, the researchers looked at how the T cell repertoire shifted as pregnancy progressed.

The germline V gene provides CDR1 LGHNA and CDR2 YNFKEQ. The germline V and J ends show losses of 2 bases and 4 bases respectively, and no gene match explains 3 bases of the junction. Including cysteine and phenylalanine, the CDR3 has 15 amino acids. This entry keeps only the CDR3 DNA: 45 bases, framed from base 1. Library method: the immunoSEQ multiplex PCR assay. TCRdb mirrors the immuneACCESS table, restricted to in-frame sequences. Some clones are absent from its copies; in checked studies, under half trace to an unresolved V gene, and the reason for the others is unknown. The sample table holds 15,000 to 20,000 clones, of which roughly 86% were seen once. The top ten constitute around 13% of the sample. As concerns this clone: Its specific antigen is unknown. No base-level quality is on record; no much larger clone is a single base apart.

The TCR sequence derives from a female donor in good health, enrolled as a control in a pregnancy study. The chain couples TRBV4-2 to TRBJ2-1, with 9 bases in between that match TRBD2. The source material was CD8+ T cells from peripheral blood mononuclear cells, sampled after pregnancy. CDR3 reads: CASSQLAGEYNEQFF. The sequenced DNA: TGTGCCAGCAGCCAATTAGCGGGGGAGTACAATGAGCAGTTCTTC.